This T cell receptor beta chain was recovered during a study of OX40 agonist ivuxolimab in advanced cancers. Study-wide findings and caveats: Among patients with partial responses at 0.1-3.0 mg/kg, clonal expansion was among the lowest. Researchers did not determine the expanded peripheral T cells' antigen specificity. The average count of expanded clones was higher among CD8+ T cells than among CD4+.

The germline V gene has CDR1 LNHDA and CDR2 SQIVND (reference sequence). The CDR3 has 13 amino acids. Trimming removed 8 bases from V and 9 bases from J, with 17 bases in between. Patients were ruled out by autoimmune disease history or systemic immunosuppression. The table lists this clone with a few counts. What it binds is not known. Measured with immunoSEQ multiplex PCR; TCRdb has only the in-frame clones, and not every one. In the table there are roughly 80,000 clones, about 82% of which are singletons. This TCR derives from an adult with an advanced solid tumor such as melanoma, head and neck, liver or kidney cancer. Material: CD4+ or CD8+ T cells sorted from blood, obtained in a trial of the OX40 agonist ivuxolimab. This chain joins TRBV19 and TRBJ1-5; D call uncertain. The CDR3 coding sequence is TGTGCCAGTGACCGAGACCGAGGCATGCCCCAGCATTTT. Protein: CASDRDRGMPQHF.